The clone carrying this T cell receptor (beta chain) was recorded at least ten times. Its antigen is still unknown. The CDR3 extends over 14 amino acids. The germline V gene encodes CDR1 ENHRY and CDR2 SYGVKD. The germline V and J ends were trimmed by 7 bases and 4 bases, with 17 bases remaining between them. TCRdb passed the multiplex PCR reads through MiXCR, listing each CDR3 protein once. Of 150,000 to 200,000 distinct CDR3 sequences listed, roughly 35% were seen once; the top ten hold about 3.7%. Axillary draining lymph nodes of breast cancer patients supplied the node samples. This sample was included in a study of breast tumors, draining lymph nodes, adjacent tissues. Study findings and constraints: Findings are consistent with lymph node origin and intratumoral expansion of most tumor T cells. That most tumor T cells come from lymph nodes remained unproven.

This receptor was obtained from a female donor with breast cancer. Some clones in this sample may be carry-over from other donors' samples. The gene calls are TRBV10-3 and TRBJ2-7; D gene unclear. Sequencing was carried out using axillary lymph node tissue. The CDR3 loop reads CAITYSPDGYEQYF. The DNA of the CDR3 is TGTGCCATCACCTACTCTCCGGACGGATACGAGCAGTACTTC.